The 9 T cell receptor beta chains listed next were all sequenced from one sample in a study of T cells after yellow fever vaccination. TCRdb re-analysed the 5' RACE reads in MiXCR, keeping a single row per CDR3 protein. The data show some 600,000 distinct CDR3 sequences, 9% to 15% seen once. Sequencing used PBMCs, obtained on the day of the yellow fever booster vaccination. These receptors were taken from a man aged 25-45 years who received the YFV17D yellow fever vaccine.

V gene TRBV19 combines with J gene TRBJ2-5; TRBD1 or TRBD2 may be the D gene (5 bases each). V gave up 6 bases and J gave up 3 bases, with 11 bases separating them. The CDR3 runs to 13 residues. CDR1 is LNHDA, CDR2 SQIVND, per germline (reference sequence). The CDR3 sequence is CASRRDEEETQYF. The CDR3 bases are TGTGCCAGTAGACGGGACGAGGAAGAGACCCAGTACTTC. The full variable domain, rest sourced from reference TRBV19 and TRBJ2-5, is DGGITQSPKYLFRKEGQNVTLSCEQNLNHDAMYWYRQDPGQGLRLIYYSQIVNDFQKGDIAEGYSVSREKKESFPLTVTSAQKNPTAFYLCASRRDEEETQYFGPGTRLLVL.

The J gene is TRBJ2-7, the V gene TRBV6-5, with no clear D. CDR1 is MNHEY, CDR2 SVGAGI, per germline. The CDR3 totals 16 residues. V lost 0 bases, J lost 1 base, and 13 bases lay in between. This CDR3 reads CASSYSTTVASYEQYF. CDR3 nucleotide sequence: TGTGCCAGCAGTTACTCGACGACTGTTGCGTCCTACGAGCAGTACTTC.

This clonotype was counted a few times. The chain has TRBV18 and TRBJ2-7; D is undetermined. This CDR3 is built from 12 residues. In germline, CDR1 is KGHSH, CDR2 LQKENI. V lost 8 bases and J lost 0, with 8 bases in between. CDR3 amino acids: CASRISSYEQYF. The CDR3 bases are TGTGCCAGCCGAATTTCCTCCTACGAGCAGTACTTC.

This clonotype was detected a few times. This rearrangement joins TRBV3-1 to TRBJ2-1; 10 nucleotides match TRBD2. The CDR3 consists of 15 residues. Germline V CDR1 and CDR2: LGHDT, YNNKEL (reference sequence). With V trimmed by 0 bases and J by 10 bases, 6 bases remained unmatched. The CDR3 bases are TGTGCCAGCAGCCAAGATCTAGCGGGAGCCAGAGAGCAGTTCTTC. This codes for CASSQDLAGAREQFF.

V is TRBV5-1 and J is TRBJ2-5; 7 nucleotides align to TRBD1. CDR1 is SGHRS and CDR2 is YFSETQ in the germline V gene. After removal of 4 bases from V and 2 bases from J, the junction contained 11 bases not matched to a gene. CDR3 length equals 16 residues. CDR3 sequence reads: CASSLGQANPQETQYF. CDR3 bases: TGCGCCAGCAGCCTAGGACAGGCTAATCCTCAAGAGACCCAGTACTTC.

The J gene is TRBJ2-6, the V gene TRBV6-1; D is perhaps TRBD2 (6 bases). The ends were cut back, 9 bases at V and 1 base at J, with 7 bases in the middle. The germline CDR1 and CDR2 sequences are MNHNS and SASEGT. The CDR3 is 13 amino acids. CDR3 sequence (DNA): TGTGCCAGTGGGGGGTCTGGGGCCAACGTCCTGACTTTC. Translation: CASGGSGANVLTF.

The V call is TRBV12-5, the J call TRBJ1-5, with no clear D. The germline V gene has CDR1 LGHNT and CDR2 FRNRAP. The V end lost 1 base, the J end lost 5 bases, and 9 bases lay between the germline ends. This CDR3 has 14 residues. This CDR3 reads CASGLGTSHQPQHF. The CDR3 nucleotides read TGTGCTAGTGGTTTGGGTACAAGTCATCAGCCCCAGCATTTT.

This clonotype was counted between two and nine times. This rearrangement joins TRBV5-1 to TRBJ2-7; D is uncertain. Germline loops: CDR1 SGHRS, CDR2 YFSETQ. The CDR3 totals 13 residues. The germline V and J ends were trimmed by 0 bases and 5 bases, with 9 bases remaining between them. The DNA for the CDR3 is TGCGCCAGCAGCTTGGTGCCCCTAGACGAGCAGTACTTC. This sequence encodes CASSLVPLDEQYF.

The chain is built from TRBV7-2 and TRBJ2-3; D is possibly TRBD2 (7 bases). V shed 2 bases and J shed 0 bases, with 12 bases lying between them. Germline-derived CDR1 and CDR2 are SGHTA and FQGNSA. This CDR3 region has 16 residues. The CDR3 sequence is CASSLRGAASTDTQYF. The CDR3, as DNA: TGTGCCAGCAGCTTACGGGGGGCAGCTAGCACAGATACGCAGTATTTT.